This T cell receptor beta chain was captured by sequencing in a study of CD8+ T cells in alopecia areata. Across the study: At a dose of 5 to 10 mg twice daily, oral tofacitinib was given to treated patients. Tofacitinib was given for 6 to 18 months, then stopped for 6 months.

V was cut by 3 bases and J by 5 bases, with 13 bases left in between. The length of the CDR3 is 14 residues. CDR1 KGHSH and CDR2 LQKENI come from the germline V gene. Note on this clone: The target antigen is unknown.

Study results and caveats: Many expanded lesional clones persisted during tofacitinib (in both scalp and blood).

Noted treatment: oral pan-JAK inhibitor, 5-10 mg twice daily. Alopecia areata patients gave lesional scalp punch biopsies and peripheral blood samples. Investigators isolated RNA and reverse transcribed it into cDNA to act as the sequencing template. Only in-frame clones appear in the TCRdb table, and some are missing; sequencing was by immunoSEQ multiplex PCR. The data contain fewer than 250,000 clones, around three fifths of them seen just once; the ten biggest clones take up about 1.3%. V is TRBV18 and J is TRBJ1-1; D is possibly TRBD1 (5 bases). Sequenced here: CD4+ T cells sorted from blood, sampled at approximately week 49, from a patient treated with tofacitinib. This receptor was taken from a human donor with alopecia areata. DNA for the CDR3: TGTGCCAGCTCACCCACAGGTAGCCAAACTGAAGCTTTCTTT. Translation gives CASSPTGSQTEAFF.